These 21 T cell receptor beta chains came from one sample sequenced in a study of T cells after yellow fever vaccination. TCRdb passed the 5' RACE reads through MiXCR, listing each CDR3 protein once. The data hold about 320,000 distinct CDR3 sequences, with approximately 4% observed a single time. The source was PBMCs, collected 15 days after the yellow fever booster vaccination. Source of these receptors: a man aged 18 to 30 who received the YFV17D yellow fever vaccine.

This clonotype was seen only a few times. V is TRBV4-3 and J is TRBJ2-1, with 8 bases matching TRBD2. V gave up 0 bases and J gave up 8 bases; unmatched junction bases: 9. The V gene's germline CDR1 is LGHNA and CDR2 YSLEER. The CDR3 loop spans 16 amino acids. The CDR3 is CASSQDLAGGPHEQFF. The CDR3 nucleotides read TGCGCCAGCAGCCAAGATTTGGCGGGGGGCCCTCATGAGCAGTTCTTC.

This clonotype was counted many times. The chain joins TRBV29-1 to TRBJ2-1, with 7 bases identical to TRBD1. The CDR3 sequence is 14 residues long. Germline assignment: CDR1 SQVTM and CDR2 ANQGSEA. Trimming took 3 bases from V and 6 from J; bases not matched to a gene: 8. This CDR3 reads CSVEVTGSLNEQFF. Here the CDR3 DNA reads TGCAGCGTTGAGGTGACAGGGTCCCTCAATGAGCAGTTCTTC.

The chain recombines TRBV7-2 with TRBJ2-2; 8 bases align to TRBD2. The V and J ends lost 1 base and 6 bases, in that order; junction bases with no gene match: 4. This CDR3 region has 15 residues. Germline CDR1 reads SGHTA; CDR2 reads FQGNSA. The CDR3 DNA follows: TGTGCCAGCAGCTTAGGGCGGGGGGTATCCGGGGAGCTGTTTTTT. As protein: CASSLGRGVSGELFF.

This clonotype was detected many times. The V call is TRBV4-3, the J call TRBJ2-2, with 13 bases lining up with TRBD2. CDR1 and CDR2 (germline): LGHNA, YSLEER. The CDR3 runs 17 residues. V shed 6 bases and J 2 bases; nucleotides not matched to a gene: 6. The CDR3, as DNA: TGCGCCAGCAGTATAGGGACTAGCGGGGTAAACACCGGGGAGCTGTTTTTT. Translation: CASSIGTSGVNTGELFF.

The gene calls are TRBV28 and TRBJ1-5; 10 bases align to TRBD1. V dropped 4 bases and J dropped 5; count of bases not matched to a gene: 5. This CDR3 is built from 15 residues. CDR1 and CDR2 from the germline V gene are MDHEN and SYDVKM. In nucleotides, the CDR3 is TGTGCCAGCAGTTGGGGGACAGGGGCCGATCAGCCCCAGCATTTT. Its translation: CASSWGTGADQPQHF.

This clonotype was detected ten times or more. The CDR3 region has the DNA TGTGCCAGCAGCTTCGGGATAGTAAGCACAGATACGCAGTATTTT. It translates to CASSFGIVSTDTQYF. The gene calls are TRBV7-9 and TRBJ2-3, with D tentatively TRBD2 (5 bases). V lost 3 bases and J 0 bases, leaving 10 bases between the germline ends. The CDR3 consists of 15 residues. The germline V gene encodes CDR1 SEHNR and CDR2 FQNEAQ (reference sequence).

The rearrangement uses TRBV5-1 and TRBJ2-2; TRBD1 matches at 7 bases. Germline CDR1 SGHRS, CDR2 YFSETQ. The CDR3 is made up of 14 amino acids. Trimming removed 3 bases from V and 7 bases from J; junction bases left unmatched: 6. In nucleotides, the CDR3 is TGCGCCAGCAGCTACGACAGGGCTGGCGGGGAGCTGTTTTTT. This sequence encodes CASSYDRAGGELFF.

The chain carries TRBV30 and TRBJ1-2; possible D gene TRBD1, 5 bases. Germline V gives CDR1 GTSNPN, CDR2 SVGIG (reference sequence). The ends were cut back, 0 bases at V and 7 bases at J, with 12 bases in the middle. The length of the CDR3 is 13 residues. Written as DNA, the CDR3 is TGTGCCTGGAGTGTACTAAGGGGTGGTGGCTACACCTTC. Amino acids: CAWSVLRGGGYTF.

This clonotype was detected a few times. The CDR3 DNA sequence: TGTGCCAGCAGCTTAGTCGGGGGGGCCACAGATACGCAGTATTTT. Its translation: CASSLVGGATDTQYF. This chain uses TRBV7-2 with TRBJ2-3; 8 bases match TRBD2. The CDR3 sequence is 15 residues long. The ends lost 1 base at V and 2 bases at J; junction bases unmatched: 2. Germline CDR1 reads SGHTA; CDR2 reads FQGNSA.

In DNA, the CDR3 is TGCAGCGTAACGCTTGGGGGCCCCACAGATACGCAGTATTTT. This translates into CSVTLGGPTDTQYF. This chain connects TRBV29-1 to TRBJ2-3, with D possibly being TRBD1 (6 bases). Germline V gene lookup returns CDR1 SQVTM and CDR2 ANQGSEA. This CDR3 comprises 14 residues. Deletions cut 6 bases from V and 2 bases from J, with 15 bases between.

The V call is TRBV6-2 or TRBV6-3, the J call TRBJ1-2, with 7 bases identical to TRBD1. J lost 7 bases, V lost 10 bases, and 6 bases had no gene match. CDR1 MNHEY and CDR2 SVGEGT come from the germline V gene. The CDR3 extends over 11 amino acids. CDR3 protein: CATRDRAGYTF. The CDR3 DNA reads TGTGCCACCAGAGACAGGGCTGGCTACACCTTC.

This clonotype has more than one count but fewer than ten. The rearrangement joins TRBV4-3 to TRBJ1-2, with D perhaps matching TRBD1 (5 bases). Looked up from germline, CDR1 is LGHNA and CDR2 is YSLEER. CDR3 size: 14 residues. Trimming removed 1 base at V and 5 bases at J, with 11 bases between. CDR3 protein: CASSQGQGFYGYTF. The CDR3 coding sequence is TGCGCCAGCAGCCAAGGGCAGGGCTTTTATGGCTACACCTTC.

This clonotype was counted at least ten times. This CDR3 reads CSVDRGRDSEAFF. In nucleotides, the CDR3 is TGCAGCGTTGATAGGGGCCGGGACTCTGAAGCTTTCTTT. This rearrangement joins TRBV29-1 to TRBJ1-1, with D maybe TRBD1 (5 bases). Germline loops: CDR1 SQVTM, CDR2 ANQGSEA. This CDR3 region has 13 residues. V dropped 3 bases and J dropped 6 bases, with 14 bases sitting between them.

Written as DNA, the CDR3 is TGTGCCAGCAGCTTAGATTCCGGGGTAGGCTTGAACACTGAAGCTTTCTTT. Its translation: CASSLDSGVGLNTEAFF. V is TRBV6-5 and J is TRBJ1-1; D gene ambiguous. Per the germline V gene, CDR1 is MNHEY and CDR2 is SVGAGI. This CDR3 region has 17 residues. V lost 6 bases, J lost 0 bases, and 20 bases lay in between.

This clonotype was seen ten or more times. The chain joins TRBV5-1 to TRBJ1-6, with D maybe TRBD1 (6 bases). The V gene lost 1 base and the J gene lost 8 bases, with 10 bases spanning the gap. The CDR3 extends over 14 amino acids. Germline CDR1 reads SGHRS; CDR2 reads YFSETQ. CDR3 amino acids: CASSLHRDDSPLHF. The CDR3 DNA reads as TGCGCCAGCAGCTTGCACAGGGACGATTCACCCCTCCACTTT.

In its sample, this clonotype was seen many times. In DNA form, the CDR3 reads TGTGCCAGCCGGGGCTCCTCGGGAGCTGGGTATGGCTACACCTTC. Translated, it gives CASRGSSGAGYGYTF. This chain joins TRBV7-9 and TRBJ1-2; D possibly corresponds to TRBD1 (5 bases). CDR3 size: 15 residues. Trimming left V 8 bases short and J 5 bases short, with 21 bases between. Germline CDR1 is SEHNR and CDR2 is FQNEAQ (reference sequence).

V usage is TRBV10-3 and J usage is TRBJ1-1, with D perhaps TRBD1 (5 bases). This CDR3 contains 14 residues. Germline CDR1 ENHRY, CDR2 SYGVKD. V lost 4 bases and J lost 5, with 14 bases in between. Here the CDR3 DNA reads TGTGCCATCAGTGCCCTCCCCCGGGGGACTGAAGCTTTCTTT. This gives the protein CAISALPRGTEAFF.

The J gene is TRBJ2-7, the V gene TRBV6-2 or TRBV6-3, with D uncertain. CDR1 MNHEY and CDR2 SVGEGT come from the germline V gene. V lost 2 bases to trimming and J lost 0 bases, with 8 bases between them. The CDR3 runs 14 residues. This CDR3 is CASSYNPSSYEQYF. CDR3 DNA sequence: TGTGCCAGCAGTTACAATCCGAGCTCCTACGAGCAGTACTTC.

This clonotype was found a few times. CDR3 DNA: TGTGCCAGCAGCTTAGAGTTCCGGGCCCTCAACGTCCTGACTTTC. Translation: CASSLEFRALNVLTF. V is TRBV7-2 and J is TRBJ2-6; D uncertain. V gave up 1 base and J gave up 9 bases, with 13 bases separating them. CDR1 and CDR2 from the germline V gene are SGHTA and FQGNSA. The CDR3 sequence is 15 residues long. The complete variable domain, with remaining parts taken from reference TRBV7-2 and TRBJ2-6, reads GAGVSQSPSNKVTEKGKDVELRCDPISGHTALYWYRQSLGQGLEFLIYFQGNSAPDKSGLPSDRFSAERTGGSVSTLTIQRTQQEDSAVYLCASSLEFRALNVLTFGAGSRLTVL.

This clonotype was detected a few times. The chain joins TRBV5-1 to TRBJ2-7, with 8 bases lining up with TRBD2. In germline, CDR1 is SGHRS, CDR2 YFSETQ. The trim removed 0 bases at V and 4 bases at J, leaving 6 bases unmatched. The CDR3 loop spans 15 amino acids. The CDR3 sequence: CASSLAPGLDYEQYF. In nucleotides, the CDR3 is TGCGCCAGCAGCTTGGCCCCGGGACTAGATTACGAGCAGTACTTC.

Details on this clonotype: A much larger clone lies one base from this, so it may be a read error. This chain links TRBV7-9 with TRBJ2-3; D unresolved. CDR1 is SEHNR, CDR2 FQNEAQ, per germline (reference sequence). The CDR3 runs 16 residues. V was cut by 1 base and J by 0 bases, with 11 bases left in between. Written as DNA, the CDR3 is TGTGCCAGCAGCTTAGAGGGTCTGTCTAGCACAGATACGCAGTATTTT. Translation: CASSLEGLSSTDTQYF.